Below, 25 T cell receptor beta chains from the same sample are listed, as sequenced in a study of blood T cell repertoires in COVID-19. Data came from immunoSEQ multiplex PCR; TCRdb stores just in-frame clones and leaves some out. Of roughly 380,000 clones listed, around 84% are singletons. The source material was peripheral blood. The receptors here all came from a woman aged 18-29 years with acute or convalescent COVID-19.

This clone was recorded a few times. This chain joins TRBV9 and TRBJ2-2, with TRBD2 as a possible D gene (5 bases). CDR1 and CDR2 (germline): SGDLS, YYNGEE. The V end was cut by 7 bases, the J end by 4 bases, with 17 bases between. The CDR3 length is 15 residues. CDR3 sequence: CASSEGDSITGELFF. The DNA for the CDR3 is TGTGCCAGCTCCGAGGGAGATAGTATCACCGGGGAGCTGTTTTTT.

A few counts support this clone. The chain employs TRBV24-1 and TRBJ2-3; the D gene is possibly TRBD1 (5 bases). The CDR3 loop spans 16 amino acids. V was cut by 5 bases and J by 2 bases, with 16 bases left in between. Germline V CDR1 and CDR2: KGHDR, SFDVKD. CDR3 amino acids: CATSVGARALTDTQYF. The CDR3 DNA reads as TGTGCCACCAGTGTAGGGGCCAGGGCCCTCACAGATACGCAGTATTTT.

The V gene is TRBV7-8, the J gene TRBJ2-7, with TRBD2 matching 9 bases. V was pared by 4 bases and J by 1 base, with 8 bases of the junction left unmatched. This CDR3 spans 16 amino acids. Germline-derived CDR1 and CDR2 are SGHVS and FQNEAQ. CDR3 DNA: TGTGCCAGCAGCTCCTTAGCGGGGGAGACATCCTACGAGCAGTACTTC. Protein: CASSSLAGETSYEQYF.

The rearrangement links TRBV11-1 to TRBJ1-6, with a weak D call TRBD1 (6 bases). Germline lookup yields CDR1 SGHAT and CDR2 FQDESV (reference sequence). The V gene lost 3 bases and the J gene lost 7 bases, with 13 bases spanning the gap. The CDR3 sequence is 15 residues long. CDR3 coding DNA: TGTGCCAGCAGCTTTGCAGGGGCTCGGAATTCACCCCTCCACTTT. Translation: CASSFAGARNSPLHF.

CDR3 in amino acids: CASSLARRVPRFYEQFF. CDR3 in DNA: TGTGCCAGCAGCTTAGCTCGGAGGGTCCCTAGGTTCTATGAGCAGTTCTTC. This rearrangement joins TRBV13 to TRBJ2-1, with TRBD2 as a possible D gene (6 bases). The CDR3 covers 17 residues. With 1 base removed from V and 8 bases from J, the gap between germline ends came to 21 bases. Per the germline V gene, CDR1 is PRHDT and CDR2 is FYEKMQ (reference sequence).

The genes are TRBV30 and TRBJ1-1, with 9 bases matching TRBD1. The CDR3 has 14 residues. Germline V gene data show CDR1 as GTSNPN and CDR2 as SVGIG (reference sequence). V was clipped by 5 bases and J by 5 bases; unmatched bases: 9. CDR3 sequence: CAWSPGQGWTEAFF. CDR3 nucleotides: TGTGCCTGGTCTCCCGGACAGGGGTGGACTGAAGCTTTCTTT.

The rearrangement uses TRBV2 and TRBJ1-1; TRBD1 matches at 7 bases. Trimming at V came to 4 bases and at J to 0 bases, leaving 11 bases not matched to a gene. The V gene's germline CDR1 is SNHLY and CDR2 FYNNEI. This CDR3 contains 17 residues. CDR3 nucleotides: TGTGCCAGCAGTGGGAATCCCGGGACAGCAATGAACACTGAAGCTTTCTTT. Its translation is CASSGNPGTAMNTEAFF. The full variable domain, rest sourced from reference TRBV2 and TRBJ1-1, is EPEVTQTPSHQVTQMGQEVILRCVPISNHLYFYWYRQILGQKVEFLVSFYNNEISEKSEIFDDQFSVERPDGSNFTLKIRSTKLEDSAMYFCASSGNPGTAMNTEAFFGQGTRLTVV.

This clone has more than one count but fewer than ten. This sequence joins TRBV18 and TRBJ2-2; 9 bases line up with TRBD2. The CDR3 extends over 16 amino acids. Germline CDR1 is KGHSH and CDR2 is LQKENI. V trimming: 6 bases; J trimming: 6 bases; junction bases outside the gene matches: 11. CDR3 sequence (DNA): TGTGCCAGCTCCCACTTGGAGACTAGCGGCCCCGGGGAGCTGTTTTTT. It translates to CASSHLETSGPGELFF.

The genes are TRBV5-4 and TRBJ1-1; TRBD1 agrees at 10 bases. J gave up 0 bases and V 4 bases, and 6 bases lay outside the gene matches. CDR3 length: 16 amino acids. Germline V gene data show CDR1 as SGHNT and CDR2 as YYREEE (reference sequence). CDR3 amino acids: CASSPRQGALNTEAFF. In nucleotides, the CDR3 is TGTGCCAGCAGCCCTCGACAGGGGGCTTTGAACACTGAAGCTTTCTTT.

V gene TRBV7-3 combines with J gene TRBJ1-6; TRBD1 aligns across 8 bases. V shed 5 bases and J 8 bases; nucleotides not matched to a gene: 2. The CDR3 has 13 residues. Germline CDR1 SGHTA, CDR2 FQGTGA. CDR3 in amino acids: CASSVDRDSPLHF. In DNA, the CDR3 is TGTGCCAGCAGCGTGGACAGGGATTCACCCCTCCACTTT.

The CDR3 is CASSSGQGWYGYTF. The CDR3 DNA reads TGTGCCAGCAGCTCCGGACAGGGTTGGTATGGCTACACCTTC. This rearrangement joins TRBV5-5 to TRBJ1-2, with 8 bases matching TRBD1. Germline CDR1 and CDR2: SGHKS and YYEKEE (reference sequence). This CDR3 comprises 14 residues. The junction had 6 bases not matched to a gene; V was cut back by 3 bases and J by 5 bases.

The chain uses TRBV12-3 or TRBV12-4 and TRBJ2-5, with D uncertain. The CDR3 sequence is 12 residues long. The ends were cut back, 0 bases at V and 5 bases at J, with 4 bases in the middle. CDR3 coding DNA: TGTGCCAGCAGTTTAGCGCGGGAGACCCAGTACTTC. Residues: CASSLARETQYF.

The chain is built from TRBV30 and TRBJ1-2, with 8 bases identical to TRBD1. Germline values: CDR1 GTSNPN, CDR2 SVGIG (reference sequence). This CDR3 comprises 16 residues. J lost 5 bases, V lost 4 bases, and 15 bases had no gene match. Here the CDR3 reads CAWIGQGAKLGYGYTF. The CDR3 DNA follows: TGTGCCTGGATAGGGCAGGGGGCTAAACTGGGTTATGGCTACACCTTC.

The rearrangement links TRBV30 to TRBJ1-5, with D perhaps TRBD1 (6 bases). CDR3 length equals 13 residues. CDR1 is GTSNPN and CDR2 is SVGIG in the germline V gene (reference sequence). V lost 3 bases and J 3 bases, leaving 9 bases between the germline ends. The CDR3 nucleotides read TGTGCCTGGAGGGGGGCCTACAATCAGCCCCAGCATTTT. It translates to CAWRGAYNQPQHF.

This clone was seen just once. The rearrangement links TRBV2 to TRBJ2-1; D possibly corresponds to TRBD2 (6 bases). The CDR3 is 15 amino acids. Germline CDR1 is SNHLY and CDR2 is FYNNEI. Trimming took off 4 bases at V and 6 bases at J, with 16 bases between the two ends. The CDR3 coding sequence is TGTGCCAGCAGTGGGGGGGTCGCGGTCGTCAATGAGCAGTTCTTC. Translating gives CASSGGVAVVNEQFF.

This clone has only one observation. The chain carries TRBV12-5 and TRBJ1-5, with TRBD1 matching 9 bases. J gave up 0 bases and V 0 bases, and 9 bases lay outside the gene matches. CDR1 is LGHNT, CDR2 FRNRAP, per germline. CDR3 length equals 19 residues. CDR3: CASGLVPGQGLNSNQPQHF. CDR3 DNA: TGTGCTAGTGGTTTGGTACCGGGACAGGGATTGAATAGCAATCAGCCCCAGCATTTT.

This rearrangement joins TRBV5-1 to TRBJ1-1; TRBD1 aligns across 9 bases. The J segment lost 0 bases and the V segment lost 6 bases, leaving 3 bases of the junction unmatched. The CDR3 is 14 amino acids. Germline lookup yields CDR1 SGHRS and CDR2 YFSETQ. The CDR3 reads CASTDRGMNTEAFF. As DNA, the CDR3 is TGCGCCAGCACCGACAGGGGGATGAACACTGAAGCTTTCTTT.

The count of this clone is one. This chain links TRBV28 with TRBJ2-7; D remains unclear. V was shortened by 9 bases and J by 3 bases, with 12 bases between the two germline ends. The CDR3 runs 12 residues. The germline V gene encodes CDR1 MDHEN and CDR2 SYDVKM. CDR3 coding DNA: TGTGCCAGTCGCCTGAGCAACTACGAGCAGTACTTC. Protein product: CASRLSNYEQYF.

The chain links TRBV19 to TRBJ1-1; the D gene is possibly TRBD1 (6 bases). This CDR3 comprises 13 residues. Trimming shortened V by 6 bases and J by 7 bases, and 15 bases separated the two germline ends. Per germline, CDR1 LNHDA and CDR2 SQIVND (reference sequence). The CDR3 coding sequence is TGTGCCAGTAGGCCTCAGGGGAAGGGTGAAGCTTTCTTT. Translated: CASRPQGKGEAFF.

The rearrangement links TRBV29-1 to TRBJ2-5; D perhaps matches TRBD1 (5 bases). The CDR3 covers 12 residues. Deletions cut 3 bases from V and 6 bases from J, with 11 bases between. From germline, CDR1 is SQVTM and CDR2 ANQGSEA. CDR3 bases: TGCAGCGTTGACGCAGGGAAGAAGACCCAGTACTTC. Residues: CSVDAGKKTQYF.

This clone was seen just once. J is TRBJ2-7 and V is TRBV5-1; the match to TRBD1 covers 10 bases. Germline V gives CDR1 SGHRS, CDR2 YFSETQ. This CDR3 is 15 amino acids long. Trimming at V came to 4 bases and at J to 6 bases, leaving 10 bases not matched to a gene. For the CDR3, the DNA is TGCGCCAGCAGCCAACCGGGACAGGGGTCGACCGAGCAGTACTTC. This translates into CASSQPGQGSTEQYF.

This clone was detected only once. This sequence joins TRBV27 and TRBJ1-2; no clear D gene. Trimming removed 5 bases at V and 4 bases at J, with 14 bases between. This CDR3 is 14 amino acids long. Germline-derived CDR1 and CDR2 are MNHEY and SMNVEV (reference sequence). CDR3 loop: CASSIRESSYGYTF. The DNA of the CDR3 is TGTGCCAGCAGTATCCGGGAGTCTAGCTATGGCTACACCTTC.

CDR3 sequence reads: CASSIMGDRPYNEQFF. In DNA, the CDR3 is TGTGCCAGTAGTATAATGGGGGACAGACCCTACAATGAGCAGTTCTTC. V usage is TRBV19 and J usage is TRBJ2-1; TRBD1 matches 7 bases. CDR3 size: 16 residues. Trimming took 2 bases from V and 2 from J; bases not matched to a gene: 6. Germline assignment: CDR1 LNHDA and CDR2 SQIVND (reference sequence). The full variable domain, in which reference TRBV19 and TRBJ2-1 provide the parts outside the CDR3, is DGGITQSPKYLFRKEGQNVTLSCEQNLNHDAMYWYRQDPGQGLRLIYYSQIVNDFQKGDIAEGYSVSREKKESFPLTVTSAQKNPTAFYLCASSIMGDRPYNEQFFGPGTRLTVL.

This chain joins TRBV11-1 and TRBJ2-2; 7 nucleotides agree with TRBD2. With V trimmed by 5 bases and J by 4 bases, 7 bases remained unmatched. Germline V CDR1 and CDR2: SGHAT, FQDESV (reference sequence). There are 15 residues in the CDR3. The CDR3 DNA sequence: TGTGCCAGCAGCCTTAGCGGGCATAGCACCGGGGAGCTGTTTTTT. Residues: CASSLSGHSTGELFF.

The J gene is TRBJ1-2, the V gene TRBV30, with 8 bases aligning to TRBD1. Germline trimming cut 4 bases from V and 2 bases from J; bases unmatched to any gene: 6. Germline V gene data show CDR1 as GTSNPN and CDR2 as SVGIG (reference sequence). CDR3 length: 14 amino acids. The CDR3 coding sequence is TGTGCCTGGATGCCGGGACAGGAGAACTATGGCTACACCTTC. It encodes CAWMPGQENYGYTF.